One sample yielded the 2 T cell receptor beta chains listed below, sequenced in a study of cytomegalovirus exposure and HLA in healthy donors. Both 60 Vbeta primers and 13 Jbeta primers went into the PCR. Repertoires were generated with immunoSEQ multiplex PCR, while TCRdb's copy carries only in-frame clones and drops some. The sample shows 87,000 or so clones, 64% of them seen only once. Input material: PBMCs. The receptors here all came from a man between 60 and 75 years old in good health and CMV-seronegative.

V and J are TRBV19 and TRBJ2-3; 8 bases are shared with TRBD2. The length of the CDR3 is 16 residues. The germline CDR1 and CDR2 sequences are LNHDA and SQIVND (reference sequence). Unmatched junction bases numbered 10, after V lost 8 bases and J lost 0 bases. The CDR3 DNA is TGTGCCAGTTCGGGGACTAGAATTACTAGCACAGATACGCAGTATTTT. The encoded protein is CASSGTRITSTDTQYF.

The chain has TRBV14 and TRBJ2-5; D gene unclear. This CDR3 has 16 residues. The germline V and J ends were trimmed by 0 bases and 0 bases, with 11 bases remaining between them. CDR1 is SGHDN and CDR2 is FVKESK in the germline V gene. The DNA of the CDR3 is TGTGCCAGCAGCCAAGATGCCGGAGTGTACCAAGAGACCCAGTACTTC. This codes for CASSQDAGVYQETQYF.